The clone carrying this T cell receptor (beta chain) was picked up a small number of times. Its cognate antigen is unknown. The length of the CDR3 is 15 residues. Trimming cost V 6 bases and J 2 bases; bases outside gene matches: 7. Germline V lookup: CDR1 MNHNY, CDR2 SVGAGI (reference sequence). Both 60 Vbeta primers and 13 Jbeta primers went into the PCR. Produced via immunoSEQ multiplex PCR; TCRdb's table is partial and in-frame only. The sample lists 120,000 to 150,000 clones, around three quarters occurring once. The data belong to a study of cytomegalovirus exposure and HLA in healthy donors. Study-wide findings and caveats: Later analysis placed DRB1 highest and HLA-C lowest in TCR association rates, which differed by HLA locus. A few CMV-associated chains were confirmed in vitro to be specific for CMV antigens.

This chain connects TRBV6-6 to TRBJ1-2, with 9 positions matching TRBD1. Sequencing input: PBMCs. The TCR was taken from a man between 18 and 29 years old in good health and CMV-seronegative. In DNA form, the CDR3 reads TGTGCCAGCAGGGAGGGACAGGGCGGAAACTATGGCTACACCTTC. It is translated as CASREGQGGNYGYTF.